The present TCR beta chain was sequenced within a study of T cells in localized non-small cell lung cancer. The table came from immunoSEQ multiplex PCR; TCRdb's copy has only in-frame clones and leaves some out. The table includes nearly 6,000 clones, roughly a quarter detected once. Study-level findings and limits: A median of around 60 clones ranked among the top 100 in tumor appeared in adjacent lung. Higher adjacent-lung clonality was associated with shorter survival. Owing to sequencing of a solitary tumor region, heterogeneity cannot be discounted.

CDR3 size: 14 residues. Germline V CDR1 and CDR2: SGHNT, YENEEA. V shed 5 bases, J shed 3 bases, and the junction held 6 bases outside the gene matches. This clone was counted a few times. Its antigen is undetermined. The chain joins TRBV11-3 to TRBJ2-5; TRBD1 agrees at 7 bases. The receptor was derived from an older female donor with stage I lung adenocarcinoma. The sequences come from lung tumor tissue, collected before any cancer treatment. The CDR3 here is CASSVNRGKETQYF. CDR3 nucleotides: TGTGCCAGCAGCGTCAACAGGGGCAAAGAGACCCAGTACTTC.